This entry describes one TCR beta chain. Trimming removed 4 bases at V and 2 bases at J, with 18 bases between. This CDR3 contains 17 residues. The germline CDR1 and CDR2 sequences are SNHLY and FYNNEI. The sample belongs to a study of blood T cell repertoires in COVID-19. Measured with immunoSEQ multiplex PCR; TCRdb has only the in-frame clones, and not every one. The table shows under 140,000 clones, with 60% to 80% occurring only once. The receptor comes from a woman older than 75 with active or convalescent COVID-19. Sequencing was carried out using peripheral blood. The V and J genes are TRBV2 and TRBJ1-5; a weak D match, TRBD1 (6 bases). Here the CDR3 reads CASSVGRGRFGNQPQHF. The CDR3 region has the DNA TGTGCCAGCAGTGTCGGCAGGGGTCGTTTTGGCAATCAGCCCCAGCATTTT.